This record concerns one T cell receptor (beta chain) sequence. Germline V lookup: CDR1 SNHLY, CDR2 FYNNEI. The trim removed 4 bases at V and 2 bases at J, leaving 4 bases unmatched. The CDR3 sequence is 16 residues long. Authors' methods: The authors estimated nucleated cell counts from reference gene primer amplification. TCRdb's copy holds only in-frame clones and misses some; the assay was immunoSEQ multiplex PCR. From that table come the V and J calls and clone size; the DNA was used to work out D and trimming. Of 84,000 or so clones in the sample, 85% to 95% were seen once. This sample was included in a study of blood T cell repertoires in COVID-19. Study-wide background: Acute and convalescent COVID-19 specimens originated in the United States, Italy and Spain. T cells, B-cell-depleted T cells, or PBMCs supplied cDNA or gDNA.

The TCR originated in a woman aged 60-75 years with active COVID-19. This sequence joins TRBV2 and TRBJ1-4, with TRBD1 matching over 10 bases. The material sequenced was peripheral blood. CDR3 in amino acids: CASSADRGRTNEKLFF. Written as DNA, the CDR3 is TGTGCCAGCAGTGCCGACAGGGGGCGGACTAATGAAAAACTGTTTTTT.